Detailed here is one T cell receptor beta chain. In the original analysis: Reference gene primer amplification gave nucleated cell count estimates. TCRdb keeps only in-frame clones here, not all; method: immunoSEQ multiplex PCR. V and J calls and clone size come straight from that table; D and trimming were deduced from the DNA. Altogether around 300,000 clones are present, 90% being singletons, with the ten largest covering approximately 1.5%. The data were obtained in a study of blood T cell repertoires in COVID-19. Study summary: Both acute and convalescent COVID-19 samples were obtained from the United States, Italy and Spain. The analysed material was cDNA or gDNA that came from T cells, B-cell-depleted T cells, or PBMCs.

Per germline, CDR1 SGHTA and CDR2 FQGTGA. The CDR3 consists of 16 residues. Trimming left V 5 bases short and J 1 base short, with 14 bases between. The sequenced sample was PBMCs or T cells enriched from blood (not recorded which). This chain links TRBV7-3 with TRBJ2-2; D perhaps matches TRBD1 (6 bases). This TCR was sampled from a woman between 18 and 30 years old with acute COVID-19. The CDR3, as DNA: TGTGCCAGCAGCAAAACGGGACACTTGAACACCGGGGAGCTGTTTTTT. It codes for CASSKTGHLNTGELFF.